The rows below give T cell receptor beta chains drawn from one sample of a study of identical twins. TCRdb processed the 5' RACE reads anew with MiXCR; each CDR3 protein has one entry. Of 700,000 or so distinct CDR3 sequences in the sample, about 20% were seen once. The same data also went into a second study, on T cells expressing NK-cell markers.

The source material was PBMCs. The receptors shown here come from a woman between 18 and 30 years old in good health. Both conserved end residues are part of each CDR3. The order of the fields is D gene, V gene, J gene, clone size, CDR3 DNA, CDR3 protein. A D gene is named only where the DNA matches it firmly. Clone sizes are given selectively: once, few, many, or a class where the clone is expanded.

D: -
V: TRBV20-1
J: TRBJ2-4
size: -
DNA: TGCAGTGCTAGAGTAGGCTCTGCCAAAAACATTCAGTACTTC
CDR3: CSARVGSAKNIQYF

D: TRBD2
V: TRBV9
J: TRBJ2-3
size: -
DNA: TGTGCCAGCAGCGTAGGTGTCGGCGGGAGTGGGGCAGATACGCAGTATTTT
CDR3: CASSVGVGGSGADTQYF

D: -
V: TRBV12-3/TRBV12-4
J: TRBJ2-2
size: -
DNA: TGTGCCAGCAGTTTACAGGGGGGCTCCAACAGCCGGTCGGAGCTGTTTTTT
CDR3: CASSLQGGSNSRSELFF

D: -
V: TRBV20-1
J: TRBJ2-5
size: -
DNA: TGCAGTGCTAGTTCATATGAGACCCAGTACTTC
CDR3: CSASSYETQYF

D: TRBD2
V: TRBV27
J: TRBJ2-2
size: few
DNA: TGTGCCAGCAGTTTAATATCAGGACTAGGCACCGGGGAGCTGTTTTTT
CDR3: CASSLISGLGTGELFF

D: TRBD2
V: TRBV29-1
J: TRBJ2-1
size: -
DNA: TGCAGCGTTGAGGACCTAGCGGGAGCGCTGTACAATGAGCAGTTCTTC
CDR3: CSVEDLAGALYNEQFF

D: -
V: TRBV29-1
J: TRBJ2-5
size: many
DNA: TGCAGCGTCCTCCCCCCCCATCAAGAGACCCAGTACTTC
CDR3: CSVLPPHQETQYF

D: -
V: TRBV5-1
J: TRBJ2-7
size: many
DNA: TGCGCCAGCAGCTTGGAAGGAGCCGAATCGGGGGAGCAGTACTTC
CDR3: CASSLEGAESGEQYF

D: -
V: TRBV20-1
J: TRBJ1-2
size: many
DNA: TGCAGTGCTAGCATCAGGGACTCCCTCTATGGCTACACCTTC
CDR3: CSASIRDSLYGYTF

D: TRBD2
V: TRBV6-1
J: TRBJ2-1
size: few
DNA: TGTGCCAGCAAAGGACTAGCCTCTTTACGAGAGCAGTTCTTC
CDR3: CASKGLASLREQFF

D: -
V: TRBV6-1
J: TRBJ2-1
size: -
DNA: TGTGCCAGCAGAAACACCGAGGCAGGGGACTACAATGAGCAGTTCTTC
CDR3: CASRNTEAGDYNEQFF

D: -
V: TRBV21-1
J: TRBJ2-7
size: -
DNA: TGTGCCAGCAGCCCACAGCCCACTATTCCCGGGACAGGCGCCGAGCAGTACTTC
CDR3: CASSPQPTIPGTGAEQYF

D: -
V: TRBV5-5
J: TRBJ2-1
size: -
DNA: TGTGCCAGCAGCATACTACCAGCCTATGAGCAGTTCTTC
CDR3: CASSILPAYEQFF

D: TRBD1
V: TRBV20-1
J: TRBJ1-2
size: -
DNA: TGCAGTGCTAGAGATCCGGCAGAGGGGGCGCGTGGCTACACCTTC
CDR3: CSARDPAEGARGYTF

D: -
V: TRBV20-1
J: TRBJ2-3
size: many
DNA: TGCAGTGCACAACCAGGCGGGGGCACAGATACGCAGTATTTT
CDR3: CSAQPGGGTDTQYF

D: TRBD1
V: TRBV5-1
J: TRBJ2-1
size: -
DNA: TGCGCCAGCAGCAGGACAGGGGGGGTTTCGGGTGAGCAGTTCTTC
CDR3: CASSRTGGVSGEQFF

D: -
V: TRBV12-3/TRBV12-4
J: TRBJ2-3
size: -
DNA: TGTGCCAGCAGCCGCGGTCGGGAGTTTGGGGGAGATACGCAGTATTTT
CDR3: CASSRGREFGGDTQYF

D: -
V: TRBV6-2/TRBV6-3
J: TRBJ2-4
size: once
DNA: TGTGCCAGCAGTTACGGGGCATTAGCCAAAAACATTCAGTACTTC
CDR3: CASSYGALAKNIQYF

D: -
V: TRBV29-1
J: TRBJ1-1
size: -
DNA: TGCAGCGTAACGGTTAATGAAGCTTTCTTT
CDR3: CSVTVNEAFF

D: TRBD1
V: TRBV10-3
J: TRBJ1-1
size: -
DNA: TGTGCCATCACCGGACAGGGTCTGAACACTGAAGCTTTCTTT
CDR3: CAITGQGLNTEAFF

D: TRBD2
V: TRBV7-9
J: TRBJ2-1
size: many
DNA: TGTGCCAGCAGCTTACCAGCGGGAGGGCCTAGGGAGCAGTTCTTC
CDR3: CASSLPAGGPREQFF

D: -
V: TRBV5-1
J: TRBJ1-5
size: few
DNA: TGCGCCAGCAGTTGGGACCCGAATCAGCCCCAGCATTTT
CDR3: CASSWDPNQPQHF

D: -
V: TRBV25-1
J: TRBJ2-7
size: few
DNA: TGTGCCAGCCCGGCAGGGTTTACCTACGAGCAGTACTTC
CDR3: CASPAGFTYEQYF

D: TRBD2
V: TRBV18
J: TRBJ2-7
size: -
DNA: TGTGCCAGCTCACCCCAAACTAGCGGAACATCCTCCTACGAGCAGTACTTC
CDR3: CASSPQTSGTSSYEQYF